This TCR beta chain was captured in a study of T cells after yellow fever vaccination. One entry per CDR3 protein, called by TCRdb with MiXCR from the 5' RACE reads. The sample lists hundreds of thousands of distinct CDR3 sequences, 6.2% occurring once. The TCR comes from a man aged 25 to 45 who received the YFV17D yellow fever vaccine. Sequencing was performed on PBMCs, taken 5 days after the yellow fever booster vaccination.

Here the CDR3 reads CASSVVPSGELFF. Here the CDR3 DNA reads TGTGCCAGCAGCGTAGTTCCATCCGGGGAGCTGTTTTTT. The chain is built from TRBV9 and TRBJ2-2; D remains ambiguous. V lost 0 bases, J lost 6 bases, and 6 bases lay in between. Germline lookup yields CDR1 SGDLS and CDR2 YYNGEE. This CDR3 has 13 amino acids.